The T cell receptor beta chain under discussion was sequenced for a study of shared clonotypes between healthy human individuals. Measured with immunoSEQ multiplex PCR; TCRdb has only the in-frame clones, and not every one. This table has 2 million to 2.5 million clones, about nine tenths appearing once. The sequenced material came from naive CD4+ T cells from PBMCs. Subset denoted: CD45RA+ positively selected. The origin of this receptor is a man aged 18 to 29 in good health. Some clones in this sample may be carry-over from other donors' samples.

CDR3 sequence: CASSRNLQGYYNEQFF. DNA for the CDR3: TGCGCCAGCAGCCGAAACTTACAGGGTTACTACAATGAGCAGTTCTTC. This chain uses TRBV4-3 with TRBJ2-1, with a possible D match to TRBD1 (6 bases). V was cut by 4 bases and J by 3 bases, with 16 bases left in between. Germline lookup yields CDR1 LGHNA and CDR2 YSLEER. The length of the CDR3 is 16 residues.